The 17 T cell receptor beta chains below were found in one sample sequenced in a study of vaccination and CD4 T cells after COVID-19. No antigen has been assigned to these receptors. Scientists ran DNA taken from cultured CD4+ T cells through the Oncomine TCR Beta short-read assay for sequencing. TCRdb re-derived calls from the PCR reads in MiXCR, one entry per CDR3 protein. The repertoire consists of approximately 11,000 distinct CDR3 sequences, with roughly 37% occurring once and the leading ten covering 29%. This sample's treatment: roughly 11-day PBMC culture with coronavirus spike peptide pools or control peptides (ViraFEST assay). Sequencing input: CD4+ T cells from blood, cultured in vitro. These TCRs come from a human donor who had recovered from COVID-19.

This clonotype was seen a handful of times. The chain is built from TRBV7-2 and TRBJ2-5; D gene unclear. The V and J ends lost 1 base and 5 bases respectively, with 8 bases between them. CDR1 SGHTA and CDR2 FQGNSA come from the germline V gene. This CDR3 is built from 13 residues. DNA for the CDR3: TGTGCCAGCAGCTTAGGCCAAAGGGAGACCCAGTACTTC. Protein sequence: CASSLGQRETQYF.

The chain links TRBV20-1 to TRBJ1-6; tentatively, D is TRBD1 (6 bases). The germline V gene has CDR1 DFQATT and CDR2 SNEGSKA (reference sequence). The CDR3 runs to 15 residues. V was cut by 0 bases and J by 7 bases, with 13 bases left in between. The CDR3 is CSAREDRWRNSPLHF. In nucleotides, the CDR3 is TGCAGTGCTAGAGAAGACAGGTGGAGGAATTCACCCCTCCACTTT.

This clonotype came up a few times. This chain uses TRBV7-9 with TRBJ2-5; TRBD2 is a possible D gene (6 bases). Trimming removed 5 bases at V and 2 bases at J, with 18 bases between. Germline V CDR1 and CDR2: SEHNR, FQNEAQ (reference sequence). The CDR3 runs to 16 residues. CDR3: CASSRGGTAGQETQYF. The DNA for the CDR3 is TGTGCCAGCAGCCGAGGAGGGACCGCTGGACAAGAGACCCAGTACTTC.

This chain links TRBV11-1 with TRBJ1-1, with a possible D match to TRBD1 (5 bases). The ends were cut back, 5 bases at V and 7 bases at J, with 11 bases in the middle. The CDR3 contains 12 residues. CDR1 is SGHAT and CDR2 is FQDESV in the germline V gene (reference sequence). The CDR3 DNA reads TGTGCCAGCAGCAACCCGGGGGGTGAAGCTTTCTTT. Protein sequence: CASSNPGGEAFF.

This rearrangement joins TRBV9 to TRBJ2-1, with 8 bases identical to TRBD2. The CDR3 has 16 residues. Germline V CDR1 and CDR2: SGDLS, YYNGEE. The V segment lost 4 bases and the J segment 7 bases; nucleotides outside the gene matches: 13. Written as DNA, the CDR3 is TGTGCCAGCAGCCCCCGACTAGCGAGAAGTCGTAATGAGCAGTTCTTC. This translates into CASSPRLARSRNEQFF.

V gene TRBV15 combines with J gene TRBJ2-5, with no clear D. Deletions cut 0 bases from V and 7 bases from J, with 9 bases between. Germline values: CDR1 LNHNV, CDR2 YYDKDF (reference sequence). The CDR3 contains 13 residues. CDR3 DNA sequence: TGTGCCACCAGCAGAGATCAGTCAGCGACCCAGTACTTC. Protein sequence: CATSRDQSATQYF.

CDR3 sequence: CASSLGARAGVAGELFF. The DNA of the CDR3 is TGTGCCAGCAGCTTAGGGGCCCGGGCCGGGGTGGCCGGGGAGCTGTTTTTT. V gene TRBV11-3 combines with J gene TRBJ2-2; maybe TRBD2 (5 bases). Germline CDR1 reads SGHNT; CDR2 reads YENEEA. Trimming removed 1 base at V and 6 bases at J, with 18 bases between. CDR3 size: 17 residues.

This clonotype was seen a few times. The CDR3 protein is CSAHSGAQWDYGYTF. The CDR3 nucleotides are TGCAGTGCGCACTCGGGAGCCCAGTGGGACTATGGCTACACCTTC. V is TRBV20-1 and J is TRBJ1-2; D is unclear. The germline gives CDR1 DFQATT, CDR2 SNEGSKA (reference sequence). This CDR3 spans 15 amino acids. The germline V and J ends were trimmed by 6 bases and 3 bases, with 20 bases remaining between them.

The V and J genes are TRBV20-1 and TRBJ1-6, with a tentative D call TRBD1 (5 bases). Deletions cut 1 base from V and 7 bases from J, with 8 bases between. Germline loops: CDR1 DFQATT, CDR2 SNEGSKA (reference sequence). This CDR3 is 13 amino acids long. The CDR3 region is CSARGRDNSPLHF. The CDR3 DNA is TGCAGTGCTAGAGGGAGGGACAATTCACCCCTCCACTTT.

V is TRBV5-1 and J is TRBJ2-7; 8 bases are a match to TRBD2. The trim removed 0 bases at V and 5 bases at J, leaving 13 bases unmatched. Per the germline V gene, CDR1 is SGHRS and CDR2 is YFSETQ. The CDR3 totals 17 residues. CDR3 residues: CASSLAGRGQKIHEQYF. The CDR3 coding sequence is TGCGCCAGCAGCTTGGCCGGGAGGGGCCAGAAAATCCACGAGCAGTACTTC.

This chain connects TRBV28 to TRBJ1-4, with 9 bases that match TRBD1. CDR3 length equals 16 residues. The ends lost 6 bases at V and 2 bases at J; junction bases unmatched: 7. Looked up from germline, CDR1 is MDHEN and CDR2 is SYDVKM. The CDR3 region is CASRQNRGLTNEKLFF. The DNA of the CDR3 is TGTGCCAGCAGGCAAAACAGGGGGCTGACTAATGAAAAACTGTTTTTT.

The count of this clonotype is one. The V and J genes are TRBV19 and TRBJ2-2, with TRBD1 matching over 9 bases. Trimming at V came to 5 bases and at J to 4 bases, leaving 8 bases not matched to a gene. This CDR3 has 16 residues. Germline CDR1 LNHDA, CDR2 SQIVND (reference sequence). CDR3 loop: CASSQPGQGRTGELFF. In DNA, the CDR3 is TGTGCCAGTAGTCAACCGGGACAGGGACGCACCGGGGAGCTGTTTTTT. The whole variable domain, remainder taken from reference TRBV19 and TRBJ2-2, is DGGITQSPKYLFRKEGQNVTLSCEQNLNHDAMYWYRQDPGQGLRLIYYSQIVNDFQKGDIAEGYSVSREKKESFPLTVTSAQKNPTAFYLCASSQPGQGRTGELFFGEGSRLTVL.

The V call is TRBV6-1, the J call TRBJ1-1; TRBD1 matches 7 bases. The CDR3 loop spans 14 amino acids. Germline-derived CDR1 and CDR2 are MNHNS and SASEGT. V lost 4 bases to trimming and J lost 1 base; unmatched junction nucleotides: 3. For the CDR3, the DNA is TGTGCCAGCAGTGCCGGGACAGCGAACACTGAAGCTTTCTTT. Its translation is CASSAGTANTEAFF.

This clonotype was picked up a small number of times. The chain employs TRBV10-1 and TRBJ2-3; 7 nucleotides agree with TRBD2. V lost 2 bases and J lost 6; bases outside the gene matches: 2. The germline CDR1 and CDR2 sequences are WNHNN and SYGVQD (reference sequence). The CDR3 has 13 residues. The chain's CDR3 is CASSEAGRDTQYF. CDR3 DNA: TGCGCCAGCAGTGAGGCCGGGAGGGATACGCAGTATTTT.

This rearrangement joins TRBV12-3 or TRBV12-4 to TRBJ2-2; 7 nucleotides agree with TRBD2. The CDR3 contains 13 residues. Losses at the gene ends were 4 bases for V and 6 bases for J; bases not matched to a gene: 2. The CDR3 nucleotides are TGTGCCAGCAGTTCACTAGCGTCCGGGGAGCTGTTTTTT. Translation gives CASSSLASGELFF.

This sequence joins TRBV19 and TRBJ2-3; TRBD1 might be the D (6 bases). In germline, CDR1 is LNHDA, CDR2 SQIVND (reference sequence). The CDR3 runs to 16 residues. V dropped 3 bases and J dropped 5 bases, with 18 bases sitting between them. CDR3 residues: CASSIGIQGFGDTQYF. In nucleotides, the CDR3 is TGTGCCAGTAGTATTGGGATACAGGGTTTTGGAGATACGCAGTATTTT.

This clonotype was observed a handful of times. The gene calls are TRBV11-3 and TRBJ2-1; the D gene is possibly TRBD2 (6 bases). This CDR3 is built from 15 residues. V dropped 2 bases and J dropped 6 bases, with 14 bases sitting between them. Germline V lookup: CDR1 SGHNT, CDR2 YENEEA. The CDR3 sequence: CASSLSVQGGNEQFF. The CDR3 DNA reads TGTGCCAGCAGCTTATCAGTTCAGGGAGGCAATGAGCAGTTCTTC.